The clone carrying this TCR beta chain was counted only a few times. The antigen remains unidentified. The data originate from a study of identical twins. Overall study findings and caveats: Insertions were reduced in abundant cord blood beta clonotypes but not in memory repertoires.

This CDR3 is built from 16 residues. Germline CDR1 SGHTA, CDR2 FQGNSA. V was trimmed by 4 bases and J by 0 bases, leaving 13 bases between them. Template switching supplied a universal primer site; unique molecular identifiers were carried on the cDNA. TCRdb reanalysed the 5' RACE reads using MiXCR and keeps one entry per CDR3 protein. The sample holds approximately 680,000 distinct CDR3 sequences, 7.1% seen once. Healthy Caucasians provided all donations. These data were likewise used in another study, on yellow fever vaccine responses in identical twins.

Material for sequencing was PBMCs. This TCR derives from a woman aged 18-29 years in good health. The J gene is TRBJ1-3, the V gene TRBV7-2, with D unclear. CDR3: CASSSSAGSSGNTIYF. The CDR3, as DNA: TGTGCCAGCAGCTCCTCGGCCGGATCCTCTGGAAACACCATATATTTT.